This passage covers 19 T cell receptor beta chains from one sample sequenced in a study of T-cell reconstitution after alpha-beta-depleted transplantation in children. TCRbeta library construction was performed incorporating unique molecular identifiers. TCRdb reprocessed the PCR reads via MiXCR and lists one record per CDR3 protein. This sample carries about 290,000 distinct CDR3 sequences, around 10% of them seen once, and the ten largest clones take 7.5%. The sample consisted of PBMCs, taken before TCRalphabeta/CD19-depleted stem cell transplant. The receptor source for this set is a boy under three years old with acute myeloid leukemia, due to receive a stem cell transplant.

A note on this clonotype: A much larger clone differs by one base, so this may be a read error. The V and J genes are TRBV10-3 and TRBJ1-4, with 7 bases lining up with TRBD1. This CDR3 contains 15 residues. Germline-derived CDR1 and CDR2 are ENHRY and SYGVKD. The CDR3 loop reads CSISDSTGLNEKLFF. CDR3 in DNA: TGTTCCATCAGTGATTCGACAGGGCTGAATGAAAAACTGTTTTTT.

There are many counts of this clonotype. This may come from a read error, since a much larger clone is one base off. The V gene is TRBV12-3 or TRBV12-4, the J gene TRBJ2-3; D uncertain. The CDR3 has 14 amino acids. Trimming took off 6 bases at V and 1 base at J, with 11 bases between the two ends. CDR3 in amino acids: CASRAGTCTDTQYF. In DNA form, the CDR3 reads TGTGCCAGCAGGGCCGGTACCTGCACAGATACGCAGTATTTT.

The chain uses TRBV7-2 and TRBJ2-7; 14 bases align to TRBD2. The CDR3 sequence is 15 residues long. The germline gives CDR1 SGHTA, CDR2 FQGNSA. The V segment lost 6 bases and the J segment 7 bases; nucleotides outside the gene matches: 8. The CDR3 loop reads CASRRLAGGAGEQYF. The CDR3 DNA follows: TGTGCCAGCAGAAGACTAGCGGGAGGGGCGGGGGAGCAGTACTTC.

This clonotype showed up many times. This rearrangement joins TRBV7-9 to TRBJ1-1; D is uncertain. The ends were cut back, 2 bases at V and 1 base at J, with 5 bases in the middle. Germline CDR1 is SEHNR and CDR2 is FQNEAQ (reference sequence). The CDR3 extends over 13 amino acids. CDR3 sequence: CASSLPGNTEAFF. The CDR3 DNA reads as TGTGCCAGCAGCTTACCAGGGAACACTGAAGCTTTCTTT.

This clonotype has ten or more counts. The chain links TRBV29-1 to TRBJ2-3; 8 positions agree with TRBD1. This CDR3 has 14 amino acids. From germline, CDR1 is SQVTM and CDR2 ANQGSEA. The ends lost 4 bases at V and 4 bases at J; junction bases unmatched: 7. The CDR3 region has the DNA TGCAGCGTTGTCACCCGGGACAGGTCAGATACGCAGTATTTT. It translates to CSVVTRDRSDTQYF.

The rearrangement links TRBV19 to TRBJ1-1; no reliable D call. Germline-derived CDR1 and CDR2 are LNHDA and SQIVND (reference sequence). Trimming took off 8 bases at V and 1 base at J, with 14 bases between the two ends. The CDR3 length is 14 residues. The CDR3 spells CASQAPRGNTEAFF. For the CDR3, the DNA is TGTGCCAGTCAGGCCCCCCGAGGGAACACTGAAGCTTTCTTT.

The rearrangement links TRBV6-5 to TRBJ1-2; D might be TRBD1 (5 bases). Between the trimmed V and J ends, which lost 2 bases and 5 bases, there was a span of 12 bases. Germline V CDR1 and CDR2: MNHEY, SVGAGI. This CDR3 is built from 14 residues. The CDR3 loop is CASSYPGSLYGYTF. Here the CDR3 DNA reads TGTGCCAGCAGTTACCCAGGGTCCCTTTATGGCTACACCTTC.

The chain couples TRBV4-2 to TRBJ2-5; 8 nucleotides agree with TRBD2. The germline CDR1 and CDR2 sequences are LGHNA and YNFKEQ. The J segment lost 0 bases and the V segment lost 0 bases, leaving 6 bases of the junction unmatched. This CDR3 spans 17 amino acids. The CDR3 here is CASSQDTSGLYQETQYF. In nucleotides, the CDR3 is TGTGCCAGCAGCCAAGACACTAGCGGATTGTACCAAGAGACCCAGTACTTC.

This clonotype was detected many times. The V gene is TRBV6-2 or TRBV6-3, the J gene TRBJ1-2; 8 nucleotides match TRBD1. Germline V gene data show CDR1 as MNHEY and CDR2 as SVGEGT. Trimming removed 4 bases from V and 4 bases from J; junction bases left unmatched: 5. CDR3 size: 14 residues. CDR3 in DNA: TGTGCCAGCAGTTCCCAGGGGGCGAGCTATGGCTACACCTTC. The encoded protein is CASSSQGASYGYTF.

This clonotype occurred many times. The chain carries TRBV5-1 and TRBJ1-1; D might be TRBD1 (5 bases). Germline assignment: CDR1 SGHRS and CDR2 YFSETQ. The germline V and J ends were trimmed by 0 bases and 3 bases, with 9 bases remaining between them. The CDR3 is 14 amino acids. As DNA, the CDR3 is TGCGCCAGCAGCTTGGTTCCAGGGTACACTGAAGCTTTCTTT. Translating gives CASSLVPGYTEAFF.

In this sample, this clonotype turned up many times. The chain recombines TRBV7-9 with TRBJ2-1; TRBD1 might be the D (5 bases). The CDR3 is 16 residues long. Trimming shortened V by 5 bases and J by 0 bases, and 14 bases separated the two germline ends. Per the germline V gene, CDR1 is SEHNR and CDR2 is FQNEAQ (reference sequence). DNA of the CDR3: TGTGCCAGCAGCCTAGGGGCAGGAAGCTCCTACAATGAGCAGTTCTTC. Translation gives CASSLGAGSSYNEQFF.

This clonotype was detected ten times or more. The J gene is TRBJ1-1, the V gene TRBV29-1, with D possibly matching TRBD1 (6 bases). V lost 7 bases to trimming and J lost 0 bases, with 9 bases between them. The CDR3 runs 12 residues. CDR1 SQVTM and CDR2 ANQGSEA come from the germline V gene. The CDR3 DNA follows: TGCAGCGGGACAGAAGTGAACACTGAAGCTTTCTTT. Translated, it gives CSGTEVNTEAFF.

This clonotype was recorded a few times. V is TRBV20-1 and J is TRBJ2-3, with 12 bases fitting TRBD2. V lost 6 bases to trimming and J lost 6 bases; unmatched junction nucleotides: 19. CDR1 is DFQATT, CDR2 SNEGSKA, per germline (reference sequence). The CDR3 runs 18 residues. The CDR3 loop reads CSAPLPGLAGPRRDTQYF. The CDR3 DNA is TGCAGTGCCCCCCTCCCGGGACTAGCGGGTCCCCGCAGGGATACGCAGTATTTT.

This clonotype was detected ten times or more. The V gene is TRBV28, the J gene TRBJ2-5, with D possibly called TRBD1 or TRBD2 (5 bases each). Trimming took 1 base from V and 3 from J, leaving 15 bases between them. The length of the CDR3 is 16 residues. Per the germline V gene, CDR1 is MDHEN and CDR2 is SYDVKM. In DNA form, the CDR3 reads TGTGCCAGCAGTTTATCGGCCTGGGGACGGAAAGAGACCCAGTACTTC. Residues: CASSLSAWGRKETQYF.

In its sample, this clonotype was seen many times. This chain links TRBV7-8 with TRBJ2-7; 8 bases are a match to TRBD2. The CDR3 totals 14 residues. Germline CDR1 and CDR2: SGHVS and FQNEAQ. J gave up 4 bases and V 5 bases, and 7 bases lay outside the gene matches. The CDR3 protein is CASSHSGLEYEQYF. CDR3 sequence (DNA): TGTGCCAGCAGCCACTCGGGACTAGAGTACGAGCAGTACTTC.

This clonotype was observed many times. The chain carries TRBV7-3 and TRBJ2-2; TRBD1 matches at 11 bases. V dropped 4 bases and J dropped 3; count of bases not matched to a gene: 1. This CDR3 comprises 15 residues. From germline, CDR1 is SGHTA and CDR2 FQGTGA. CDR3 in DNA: TGTGCCAGCAGCTCGGACAGGGGGCACACCGGGGAGCTGTTTTTT. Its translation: CASSSDRGHTGELFF.

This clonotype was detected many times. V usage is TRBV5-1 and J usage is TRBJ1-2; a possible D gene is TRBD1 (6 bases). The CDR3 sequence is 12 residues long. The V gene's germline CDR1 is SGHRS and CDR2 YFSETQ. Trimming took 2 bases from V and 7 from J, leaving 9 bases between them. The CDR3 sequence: CASSFGQSGYTF. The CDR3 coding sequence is TGCGCCAGCAGCTTTGGACAGTCTGGCTACACCTTC. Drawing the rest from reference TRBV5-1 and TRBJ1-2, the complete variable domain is KAGVTQTPRYLIKTRGQQVTLSCSPISGHRSVSWYQQTPGQGLQFLFEYFSETQRNKGNFPGRFSGRQFSNSRSEMNVSTLELGDSALYLCASSFGQSGYTFGSGTRLTVV.

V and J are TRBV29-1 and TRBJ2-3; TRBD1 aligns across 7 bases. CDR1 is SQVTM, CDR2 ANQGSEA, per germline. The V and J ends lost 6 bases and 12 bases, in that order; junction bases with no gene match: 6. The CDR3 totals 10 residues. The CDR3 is CSVRQGEQYF. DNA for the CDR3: TGCAGCGTAAGACAGGGAGAACAGTATTTT.

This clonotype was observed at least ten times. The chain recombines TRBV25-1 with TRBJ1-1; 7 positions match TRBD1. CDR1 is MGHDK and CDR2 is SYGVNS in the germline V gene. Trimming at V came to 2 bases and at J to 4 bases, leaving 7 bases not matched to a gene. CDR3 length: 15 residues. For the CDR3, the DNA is TGTGCCAGCAGTGAACGACAGGGTTGGCGCACTGAAGCTTTCTTT. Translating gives CASSERQGWRTEAFF. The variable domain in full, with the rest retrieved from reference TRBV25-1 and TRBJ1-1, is EADIYQTPRYLVIGTGKKITLECSQTMGHDKMYWYQQDPGMELHLIHYSYGVNSTEKGDLSSESTVSRIRTEHFPLTLESARPSHTSQYLCASSERQGWRTEAFFGQGTRLTVV.